This T cell receptor beta chain comes out of a study of cytomegalovirus exposure and HLA in healthy donors. Points from the study as a whole: Prior analysis indicated that the majority of TCR beta V segments exhibited productivity approximately 87% or approximately 30% of the time.

Primers for the PCR totalled 60 Vbeta and 13 Jbeta. Produced via immunoSEQ multiplex PCR; TCRdb's table is partial and in-frame only. The table has 100,000 or so clones, more than 75% seen once. Concerning this clone: Its antigen is undetermined.

The TCR comes from a man younger than 35 in good health and CMV-seronegative. Sequencing input: PBMCs.

CDR3 nucleotide sequence: TGTGCCAGCAGCAGACAGGGGGCGTCGGAGACCCAGTACTTC. This translates into CASSRQGASETQYF. The J gene is TRBJ2-5, the V gene TRBV5-4, with 10 bases fitting TRBD1. This CDR3 has 14 residues. CDR1 is SGHNT and CDR2 is YYREEE in the germline V gene (reference sequence). The ends lost 4 bases at V and 5 bases at J; junction bases unmatched: 5.